Below, 18 T cell receptor beta chains from the same sample are listed, as sequenced in a study of T-cell reconstitution after alpha-beta-depleted transplantation in children. As it was prepared, the TCRbeta library received unique molecular identifiers. TCRdb re-analysed the PCR reads in MiXCR, keeping a single row per CDR3 protein. The top ten hold more than 5.5% of the sample, which has 490,000 or so distinct CDR3 sequences, around 12% seen once. The material sequenced was PBMCs from the stem cell graft donor, taken from the stem cell graft. The receptors shown here come from a human donor who donated a stem cell graft to a child with combined immunodeficiency.

This clonotype was counted between two and nine times. The J gene is TRBJ2-5, the V gene TRBV12-3 or TRBV12-4; the D gene is possibly TRBD2 (6 bases). The CDR3 consists of 13 residues. Trimming pared 7 bases from V and 2 bases from J, leaving 11 bases between. CDR3 amino acids: CASTKGRQETQYF. CDR3 DNA: TGTGCCAGCACAAAGGGGAGGCAAGAGACCCAGTACTTC.

This clonotype has more than one count but fewer than ten. This sequence joins TRBV9 and TRBJ1-1; D ambiguous. CDR3 length equals 13 residues. Between the trimmed V and J ends, which lost 3 bases and 6 bases, there was a span of 12 bases. Germline V gives CDR1 SGDLS, CDR2 YYNGEE. CDR3 loop: CASSAQLRAEAFF. The CDR3 DNA reads as TGTGCCAGCAGCGCCCAGCTAAGGGCTGAAGCTTTCTTT.

This clonotype was recorded at least ten times. This chain links TRBV12-3 or TRBV12-4 with TRBJ2-2; D unresolved. The V and J ends lost 4 bases and 4 bases respectively, with 7 bases between them. The CDR3 is 13 residues long. The CDR3 protein is CASSYLGTGELFF. The CDR3 bases are TGTGCCAGCAGTTATCTCGGCACCGGGGAGCTGTTTTTT.

This sequence joins TRBV24-1 and TRBJ2-2; a weak D match, TRBD2 (6 bases). With 3 bases removed from V and 4 bases from J, the gap between germline ends came to 17 bases. The CDR3 has 17 residues. CDR1 is KGHDR and CDR2 is SFDVKD in the germline V gene. The CDR3 sequence is CATSDPPGVGGTGELFF. The CDR3 DNA sequence: TGTGCCACCAGTGATCCGCCGGGAGTTGGTGGCACCGGGGAGCTGTTTTTT.

The chain carries TRBV12-3 or TRBV12-4 and TRBJ2-1; D may be TRBD1 (5 bases). Trimming took off 5 bases at V and 8 bases at J, with 16 bases between the two ends. The CDR3 consists of 14 residues. CDR3 DNA sequence: TGTGCCAGCAGTGGGGCCCGGCCCAACCATGAGCAGTTCTTC. This encodes CASSGARPNHEQFF.

The J gene is TRBJ1-1, the V gene TRBV15; 8 nucleotides agree with TRBD1. The germline V gene has CDR1 LNHNV and CDR2 YYDKDF (reference sequence). CDR3 length: 14 amino acids. Germline trimming cut 3 bases from V and 5 bases from J; bases unmatched to any gene: 5. CDR3 in amino acids: CATSRARGPTEAFF. The CDR3 DNA is TGTGCCACCAGCAGGGCCAGGGGGCCTACTGAAGCTTTCTTT.

This clonotype turned up a few times. The genes are TRBV29-1 and TRBJ2-3; D may be TRBD2 (6 bases). The CDR3 consists of 14 residues. Germline CDR1 is SQVTM and CDR2 is ANQGSEA. Trimming took off 6 bases at V and 2 bases at J, with 15 bases between the two ends. The CDR3 protein is CSVGGRPSTDTQYF. The CDR3 DNA reads as TGCAGCGTCGGGGGACGGCCATCCACAGATACGCAGTATTTT.

This clonotype was detected a few times. V usage is TRBV7-9 and J usage is TRBJ2-1; D uncertain. This CDR3 has 12 amino acids. In germline, CDR1 is SEHNR, CDR2 FQNEAQ (reference sequence). Trimming took off 3 bases at V and 5 bases at J, with 5 bases between the two ends. The CDR3 nucleotides read TGTGCCAGCAGCTTTGTTAACAATGAGCAGTTCTTC. This codes for CASSFVNNEQFF. The full variable domain, with the rest looked up from reference TRBV7-9 and TRBJ2-1, is DTGVSQNPRHKITKRGQNVTFRCDPISEHNRLYWYRQTLGQGPEFLTYFQNEAQLEKSRLLSDRFSAERPKGSFSTLEIQRTEQGDSAMYLCASSFVNNEQFFGPGTRLTVL.

This clonotype was found a few times. This rearrangement joins TRBV6-2 or TRBV6-3 to TRBJ1-5, with no clear D. Trimming shortened V by 5 bases and J by 5 bases, and 10 bases separated the two germline ends. Germline CDR1 reads MNHEY; CDR2 reads SVGEGT. This CDR3 region has 13 residues. The CDR3 region is CASSGRPYQPQHF. The CDR3 nucleotides read TGTGCCAGCAGTGGCCGACCTTATCAGCCCCAGCATTTT.

With regard to this clonotype: Sequence at one end of the junction differs from germline and may be a read error. J is TRBJ2-2 and V is TRBV5-1, with 10 bases matching TRBD2. Germline assignment: CDR1 SGHRS and CDR2 YFSETQ. The CDR3 is made up of 19 amino acids. CDR3 in DNA: TGCGCCAGCAGCCCGGGACGACGGCTAGCGGGAGCTGGCACCGGGGAGGTGTTTTTT. It yields the protein CASSPGRRLAGAGTGEVFF.

This clonotype occurred many times. CDR3 residues: CSAAGLAGVRDTQYF. The CDR3 coding sequence is TGCAGTGCTGCCGGGTTAGCGGGAGTAAGGGATACGCAGTATTTT. This chain uses TRBV20-1 with TRBJ2-3, with 9 bases matching TRBD2. The CDR3 spans 15 residues. The germline V gene encodes CDR1 DFQATT and CDR2 SNEGSKA (reference sequence). Trimming removed 5 bases from V and 6 bases from J; junction bases left unmatched: 12.

V is TRBV15 and J is TRBJ2-1; D may be TRBD1 (6 bases). This CDR3 is 15 amino acids long. V was pared by 4 bases and J by 0 bases, with 10 bases between. CDR1 LNHNV and CDR2 YYDKDF come from the germline V gene (reference sequence). The CDR3 region is CATSKRDTSYNEQFF. In DNA, the CDR3 is TGTGCCACCAGCAAACGGGACACCTCCTACAATGAGCAGTTCTTC.

This clonotype was detected many times. J is TRBJ2-7 and V is TRBV6-5; a possible D gene is TRBD2 (6 bases). Per germline, CDR1 MNHEY and CDR2 SVGAGI. The CDR3 has 14 residues. Deletions cut 8 bases from V and 0 bases from J, with 14 bases between. The DNA for the CDR3 is TGTGCCAGCCGCCGACTAGATTCCTCCTACGAGCAGTACTTC. Protein product: CASRRLDSSYEQYF.

This clonotype has a handful of counts. The J gene is TRBJ2-7, the V gene TRBV5-1; 10 nucleotides align to TRBD2. Germline lookup yields CDR1 SGHRS and CDR2 YFSETQ. The CDR3 length is 15 residues. V gave up 2 bases and J gave up 3 bases; unmatched junction bases: 5. The chain's CDR3 is CASSLGLAELYEQYF. CDR3 bases: TGCGCCAGCAGCTTAGGACTAGCGGAACTCTACGAGCAGTACTTC.

This clonotype has a handful of counts. The gene calls are TRBV12-3 or TRBV12-4 and TRBJ1-1; D is uncertain. V was cut by 6 bases and J by 0 bases, with 5 bases left in between. The CDR3 spans 12 residues. The CDR3 here is CASRGMNTEAFF. CDR3 sequence (DNA): TGTGCCAGCAGGGGGATGAACACTGAAGCTTTCTTT.

This clonotype occurred many times. V and J are TRBV4-3 and TRBJ2-7, with TRBD1 matching over 10 bases. Germline V lookup: CDR1 LGHNA, CDR2 YSLEER. This CDR3 region has 16 residues. With V trimmed by 4 bases and J by 5 bases, 11 bases remained unmatched. The CDR3 region is CASSPGQGYGGNEQYF. As DNA, the CDR3 is TGCGCCAGCAGCCCGGGACAGGGGTACGGCGGGAACGAGCAGTACTTC.

This clonotype occurred many times. The CDR3 reads CASSFPGLAGVVEQFF. The CDR3 DNA follows: TGTGCCAGCAGCTTCCCGGGACTAGCGGGGGTTGTTGAGCAGTTCTTC. The rearrangement joins TRBV7-9 to TRBJ2-1, with 14 positions matching TRBD2. The CDR3 contains 16 residues. V dropped 3 bases and J dropped 9; count of bases not matched to a gene: 7. CDR1 is SEHNR, CDR2 FQNEAQ, per germline (reference sequence).

This clonotype showed up just a few times. The V and J genes are TRBV12-3 or TRBV12-4 and TRBJ1-2; the D gene is possibly TRBD1 (5 bases). CDR3 size: 14 residues. V was pared by 3 bases and J by 4 bases, with 12 bases between. In DNA form, the CDR3 reads TGTGCCAGCAGTTTGTCGGGGGTCGGCTATGGCTACACCTTC. Translating it yields CASSLSGVGYGYTF.